The sequence of this T cell receptor beta chain was determined in a study of blood T cells in healthy people across ages. Germline V gene sequence: CDR1 LNHNV, CDR2 YYDKDF (reference sequence). The ends lost 3 bases at V and 4 bases at J; junction bases unmatched: 2. The CDR3 has 13 residues. Isolation yielded PBMCs, at least 6.5 million per sample, in every case. The study, taken as a whole, reports: Unknown CMV status may confound age-related changes in expanded clones. A roughly linear fall in TCR beta diversity per million T cells was seen with increasing age.

With regard to this clonotype: Its antigen is still unknown.

The authors ran a second PCR of roughly 6 to 12 cycles using a sample-barcoded 5' primer and a J-beta primer mix. Every cDNA was tagged by a template-switch adaptor with 12 random nucleotides. TCRdb called the 5' RACE reads again in MiXCR, with one record for every CDR3 protein. The table records under 2,000,000 distinct CDR3 sequences, about 50% of them present only once. The V call is TRBV15, the J call TRBJ2-5; the match to TRBD2 covers 7 bases. Sequenced input: blood. The source of this sequence is a woman in her forties in good health. CDR3 in amino acids: CATSSGLGETQYF. The CDR3 DNA sequence: TGTGCCACCAGCAGTGGACTAGGAGAGACCCAGTACTTC.